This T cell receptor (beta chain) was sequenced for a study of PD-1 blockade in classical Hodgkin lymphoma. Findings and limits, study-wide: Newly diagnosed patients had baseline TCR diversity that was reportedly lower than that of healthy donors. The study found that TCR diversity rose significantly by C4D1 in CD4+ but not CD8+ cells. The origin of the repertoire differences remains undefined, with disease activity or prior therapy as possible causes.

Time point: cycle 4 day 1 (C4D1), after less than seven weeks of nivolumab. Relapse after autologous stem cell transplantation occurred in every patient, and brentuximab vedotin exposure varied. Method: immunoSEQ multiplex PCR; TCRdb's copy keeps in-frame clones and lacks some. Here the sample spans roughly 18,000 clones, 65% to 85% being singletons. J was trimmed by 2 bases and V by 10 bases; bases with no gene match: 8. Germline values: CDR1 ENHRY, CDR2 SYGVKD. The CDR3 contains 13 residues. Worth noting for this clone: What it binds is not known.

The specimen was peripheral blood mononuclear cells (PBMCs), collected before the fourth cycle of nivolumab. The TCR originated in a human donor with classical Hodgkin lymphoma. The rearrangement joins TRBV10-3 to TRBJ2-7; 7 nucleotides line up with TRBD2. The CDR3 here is CATLADRPYEQYF. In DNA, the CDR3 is TGTGCCACCCTAGCGGACCGGCCCTACGAGCAGTACTTC.